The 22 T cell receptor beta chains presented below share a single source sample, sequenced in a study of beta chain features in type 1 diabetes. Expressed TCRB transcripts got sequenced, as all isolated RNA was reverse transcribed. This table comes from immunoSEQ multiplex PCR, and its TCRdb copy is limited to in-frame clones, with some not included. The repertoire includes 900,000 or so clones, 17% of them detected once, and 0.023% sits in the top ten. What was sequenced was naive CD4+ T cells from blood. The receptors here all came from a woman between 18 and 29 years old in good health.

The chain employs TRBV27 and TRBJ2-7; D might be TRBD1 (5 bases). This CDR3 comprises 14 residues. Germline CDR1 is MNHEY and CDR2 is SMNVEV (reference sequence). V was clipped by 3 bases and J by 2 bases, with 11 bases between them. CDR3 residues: CASSFAQGTYEQYF. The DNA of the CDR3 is TGTGCCAGCAGTTTTGCCCAGGGTACCTACGAGCAGTACTTC.

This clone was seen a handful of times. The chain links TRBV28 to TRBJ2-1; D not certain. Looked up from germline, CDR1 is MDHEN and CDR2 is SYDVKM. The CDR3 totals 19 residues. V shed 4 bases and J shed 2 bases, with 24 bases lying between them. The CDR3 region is CASSSAGLLPLRPYNEQFF. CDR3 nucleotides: TGTGCCAGCAGTTCCGCCGGGTTACTCCCTTTGCGTCCCTACAATGAGCAGTTCTTC.

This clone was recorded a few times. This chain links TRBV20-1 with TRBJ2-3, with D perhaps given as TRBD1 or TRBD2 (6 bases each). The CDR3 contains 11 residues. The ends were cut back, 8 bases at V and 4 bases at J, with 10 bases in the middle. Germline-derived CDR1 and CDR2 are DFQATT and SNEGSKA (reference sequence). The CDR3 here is CSLRGADTQYF. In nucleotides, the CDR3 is TGCAGTCTTAGGGGGGCAGATACGCAGTATTTT.

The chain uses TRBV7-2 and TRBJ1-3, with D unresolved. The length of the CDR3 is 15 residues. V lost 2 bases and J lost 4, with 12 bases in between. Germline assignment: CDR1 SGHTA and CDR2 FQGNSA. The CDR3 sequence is CASSLTGRSGNTIYF. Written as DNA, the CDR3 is TGTGCCAGCAGCTTAACTGGGCGTTCGGGAAACACCATATATTTT.

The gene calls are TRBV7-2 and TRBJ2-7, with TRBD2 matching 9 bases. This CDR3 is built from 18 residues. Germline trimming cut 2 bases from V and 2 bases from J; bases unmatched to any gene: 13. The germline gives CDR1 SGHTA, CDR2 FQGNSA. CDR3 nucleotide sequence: TGTGCCAGCAGCTTAAGGGCGTTGAGCGGGAGGCGTGCCTACGAGCAGTACTTC. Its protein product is CASSLRALSGRRAYEQYF.

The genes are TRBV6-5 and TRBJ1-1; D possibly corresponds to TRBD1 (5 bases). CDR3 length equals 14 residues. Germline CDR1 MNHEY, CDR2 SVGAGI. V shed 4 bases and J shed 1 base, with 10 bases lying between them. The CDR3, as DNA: TGTGCCAGCAGTTCACAGGTGAAGAACACTGAAGCTTTCTTT. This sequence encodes CASSSQVKNTEAFF.

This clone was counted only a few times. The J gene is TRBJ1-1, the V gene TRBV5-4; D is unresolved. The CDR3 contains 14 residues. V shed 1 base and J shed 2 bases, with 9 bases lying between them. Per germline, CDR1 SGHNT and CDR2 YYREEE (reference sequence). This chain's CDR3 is CASSLNSLNTEAFF. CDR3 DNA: TGTGCCAGCAGCTTGAACAGCCTAAACACTGAAGCTTTCTTT. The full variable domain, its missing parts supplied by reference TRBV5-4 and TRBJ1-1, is ETGVTQSPTHLIKTRGQQVTLRCSSQSGHNTVSWYQQALGQGPQFIFQYYREEENGRGNFPPRFSGLQFPNYSSELNVNALELDDSALYLCASSLNSLNTEAFFGQGTRLTVV.

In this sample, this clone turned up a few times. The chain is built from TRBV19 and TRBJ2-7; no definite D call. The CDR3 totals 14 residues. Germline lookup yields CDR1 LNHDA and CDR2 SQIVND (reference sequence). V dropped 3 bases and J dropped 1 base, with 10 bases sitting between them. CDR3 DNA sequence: TGTGCCAGTAGTATTGGGTGGCAGTCCTACGAGCAGTACTTC. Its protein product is CASSIGWQSYEQYF.

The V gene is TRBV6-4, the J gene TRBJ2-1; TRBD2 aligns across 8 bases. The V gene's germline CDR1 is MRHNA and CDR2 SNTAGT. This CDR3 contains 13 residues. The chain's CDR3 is CVAGTRNYNEQFF. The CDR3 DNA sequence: TGTGTCGCCGGGACTAGGAACTACAATGAGCAGTTCTTC.

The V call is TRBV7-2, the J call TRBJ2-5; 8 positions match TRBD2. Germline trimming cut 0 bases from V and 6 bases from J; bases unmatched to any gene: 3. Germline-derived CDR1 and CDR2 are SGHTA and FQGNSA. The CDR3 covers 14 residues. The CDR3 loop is CASSLAQRGKTQYF. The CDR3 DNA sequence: TGTGCCAGCAGCTTAGCCCAGCGGGGGAAGACCCAGTACTTC.

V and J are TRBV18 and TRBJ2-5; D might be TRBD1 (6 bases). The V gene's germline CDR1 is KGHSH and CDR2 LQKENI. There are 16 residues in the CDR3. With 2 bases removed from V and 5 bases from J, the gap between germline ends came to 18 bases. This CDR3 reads CASSPNARGHRETQYF. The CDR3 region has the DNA TGTGCCAGCTCACCAAACGCCCGGGGACACCGGGAGACCCAGTACTTC.

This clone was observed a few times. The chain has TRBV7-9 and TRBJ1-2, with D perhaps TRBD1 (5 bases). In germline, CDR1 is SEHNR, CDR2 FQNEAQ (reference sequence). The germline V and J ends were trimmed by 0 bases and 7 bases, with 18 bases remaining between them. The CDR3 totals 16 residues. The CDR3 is CASSLAGGEVAGGYTF. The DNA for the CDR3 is TGTGCCAGCAGCTTAGCTGGGGGAGAAGTGGCAGGTGGCTACACCTTC.

In nucleotides, the CDR3 is TGTGCCAGTTCGGGACAGGGTACCTACAATGAGCAGTTCTTC. Translation: CASSGQGTYNEQFF. The chain carries TRBV19 and TRBJ2-1; 9 bases agree with TRBD1. CDR3 length: 14 amino acids. The J segment lost 2 bases and the V segment lost 8 bases, leaving 4 bases of the junction unmatched. From germline, CDR1 is LNHDA and CDR2 SQIVND (reference sequence). The full variable domain, its missing parts supplied by reference TRBV19 and TRBJ2-1, is DGGITQSPKYLFRKEGQNVTLSCEQNLNHDAMYWYRQDPGQGLRLIYYSQIVNDFQKGDIAEGYSVSREKKESFPLTVTSAQKNPTAFYLCASSGQGTYNEQFFGPGTRLTVL.

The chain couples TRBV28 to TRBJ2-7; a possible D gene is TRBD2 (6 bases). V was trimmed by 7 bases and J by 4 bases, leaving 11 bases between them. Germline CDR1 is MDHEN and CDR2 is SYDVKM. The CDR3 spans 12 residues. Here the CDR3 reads CASTPSGYEQYF. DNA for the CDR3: TGTGCCAGCACCCCCAGCGGGTACGAGCAGTACTTC.

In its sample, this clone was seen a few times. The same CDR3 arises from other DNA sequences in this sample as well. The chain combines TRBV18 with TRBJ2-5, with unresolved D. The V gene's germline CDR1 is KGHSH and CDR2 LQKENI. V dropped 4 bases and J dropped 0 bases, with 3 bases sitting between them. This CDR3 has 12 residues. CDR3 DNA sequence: TGTGCCAGCTCACTCTACCAAGAGACCCAGTACTTC. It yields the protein CASSLYQETQYF.

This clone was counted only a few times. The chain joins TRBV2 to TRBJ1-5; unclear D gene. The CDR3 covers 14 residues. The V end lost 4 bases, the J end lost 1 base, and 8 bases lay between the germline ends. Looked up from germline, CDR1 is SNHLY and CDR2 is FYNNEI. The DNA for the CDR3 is TGTGCCAGCAGTGGGACTCTAAGCAATCAGCCCCAGCATTTT. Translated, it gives CASSGTLSNQPQHF.

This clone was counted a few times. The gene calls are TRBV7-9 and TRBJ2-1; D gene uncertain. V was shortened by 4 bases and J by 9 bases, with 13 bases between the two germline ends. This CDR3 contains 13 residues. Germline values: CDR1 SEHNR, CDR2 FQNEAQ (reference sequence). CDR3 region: CASSYFTMGEQFF. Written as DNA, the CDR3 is TGTGCCAGCAGCTATTTTACCATGGGTGAGCAGTTCTTC. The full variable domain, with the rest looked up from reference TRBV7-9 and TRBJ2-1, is DTGVSQNPRHKITKRGQNVTFRCDPISEHNRLYWYRQTLGQGPEFLTYFQNEAQLEKSRLLSDRFSAERPKGSFSTLEIQRTEQGDSAMYLCASSYFTMGEQFFGPGTRLTVL.

The CDR3 nucleotides are TGTGCCAGCAGACTAACAGGGACTACCTCTGGAAACACCATATATTTT. Translation gives CASRLTGTTSGNTIYF. This rearrangement joins TRBV4-2 to TRBJ1-3, with a possible D match to TRBD1 (6 bases). This CDR3 has 16 amino acids. CDR1 is LGHNA, CDR2 YNFKEQ, per germline. Trimming took 6 bases from V and 0 from J, leaving 15 bases between them.

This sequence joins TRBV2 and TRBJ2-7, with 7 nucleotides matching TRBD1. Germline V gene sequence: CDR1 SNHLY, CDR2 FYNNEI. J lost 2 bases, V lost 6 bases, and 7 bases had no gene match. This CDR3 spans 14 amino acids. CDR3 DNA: TGTGCCAGCAGCTATGGACAGGACGCCTACGAGCAGTACTTC. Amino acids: CASSYGQDAYEQYF.

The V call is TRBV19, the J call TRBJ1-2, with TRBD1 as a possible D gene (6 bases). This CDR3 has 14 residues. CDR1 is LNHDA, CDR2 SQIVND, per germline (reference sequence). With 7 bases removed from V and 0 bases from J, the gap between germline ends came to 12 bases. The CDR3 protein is CASKGRTANYGYTF. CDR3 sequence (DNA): TGTGCCAGTAAGGGGCGGACAGCTAACTATGGCTACACCTTC.

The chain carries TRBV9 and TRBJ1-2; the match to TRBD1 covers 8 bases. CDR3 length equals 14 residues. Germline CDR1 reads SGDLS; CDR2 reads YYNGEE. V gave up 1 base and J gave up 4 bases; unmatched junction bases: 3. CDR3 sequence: CASSVRTGTYGYTF. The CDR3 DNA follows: TGTGCCAGCAGCGTAAGGACAGGGACCTATGGCTACACCTTC.

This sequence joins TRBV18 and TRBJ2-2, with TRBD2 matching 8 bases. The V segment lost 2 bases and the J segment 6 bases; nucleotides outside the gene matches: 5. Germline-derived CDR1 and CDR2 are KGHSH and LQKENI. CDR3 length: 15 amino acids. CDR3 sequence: CASSPNGLASGELFF. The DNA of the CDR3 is TGTGCCAGCTCACCAAACGGACTAGCCTCCGGGGAGCTGTTTTTT.